The entry below describes one TCR beta chain. The data were obtained in a study of control samples from healthy donors and cancer patients. Germline CDR1 and CDR2: SQVTM and ANQGSEA. The CDR3 length is 14 residues. V was pared by 6 bases and J by 6 bases, with 17 bases between. Method: immunoSEQ multiplex PCR; TCRdb's copy keeps in-frame clones and lacks some. The sample shows around 100,000 clones, around nine tenths of them seen only once. The sequencing sample was made of blood. This TCR derives from a woman aged 18-29 years in good health. The rearrangement joins TRBV29-1 to TRBJ1-4, with D uncertain. CDR3: CSVGYLIDDEKLFF. In DNA form, the CDR3 reads TGCAGCGTGGGTTATTTGATAGATGATGAAAAACTGTTTTTT.